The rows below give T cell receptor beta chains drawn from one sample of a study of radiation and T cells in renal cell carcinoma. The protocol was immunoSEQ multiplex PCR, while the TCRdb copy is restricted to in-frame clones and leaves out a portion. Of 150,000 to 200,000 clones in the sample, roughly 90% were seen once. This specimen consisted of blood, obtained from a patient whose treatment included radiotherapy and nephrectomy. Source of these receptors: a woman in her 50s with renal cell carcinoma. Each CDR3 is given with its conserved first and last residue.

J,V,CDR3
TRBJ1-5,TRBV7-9,CASSLLSDNQPQHF
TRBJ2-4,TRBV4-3,CASSHDRGFGNIQYF
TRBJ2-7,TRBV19,CASSSGFSTSYYEQYF
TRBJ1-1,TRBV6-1,CASSERGERTEAFF
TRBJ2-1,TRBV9,CASSSWDGGPYEQFF
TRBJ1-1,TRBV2,CASTSGRYTEAFF
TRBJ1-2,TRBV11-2,CASSRTGLNYGYTF
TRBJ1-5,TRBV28,CASSLLLSRPSGGYQPQHF
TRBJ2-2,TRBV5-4,CASSLDRSTGELFF
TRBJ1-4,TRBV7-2,CASSPRQGTNEKLFF
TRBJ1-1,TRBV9,CASSVVTGPGTEAFF
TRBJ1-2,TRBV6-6,CASSYQNDGVSYTF
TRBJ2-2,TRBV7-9,CASSRRLAGAGTGELFF
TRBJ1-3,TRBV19,CASRETGGFGNTIYF
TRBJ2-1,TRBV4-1,CASSQEGVYNEQFF
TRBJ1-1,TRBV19,CASSAPLLLLNTEAFF
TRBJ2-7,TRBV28,CASSLGNIGYEQYF
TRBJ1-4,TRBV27,CASSFSGFEKLFF
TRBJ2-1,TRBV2,CASSEGVLRSGEQFF
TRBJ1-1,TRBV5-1,CASSRDATGLSTEAFF
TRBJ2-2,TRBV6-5,CASRRDFNTGELFF
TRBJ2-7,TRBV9,CASSAGGTSRDTQYF
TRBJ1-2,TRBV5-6,CASSLGTGGVYGYTF
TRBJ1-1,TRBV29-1,CSVELTNTEAFF
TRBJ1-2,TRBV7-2,CASSYRDSANYGYTF
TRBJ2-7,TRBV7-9,CASSLVGEGGYEQYF
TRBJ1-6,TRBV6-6,CASSYARQGNSPLHF
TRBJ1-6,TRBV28,CASRTAYGGYNSPLHF
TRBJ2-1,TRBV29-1,CSVEWVLSYNEQFF
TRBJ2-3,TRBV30,CAWSGKTTSTDTQYF
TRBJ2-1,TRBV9,CASSVSGGLYNEQFF
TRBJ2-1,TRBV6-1,CASSGGTQNEQFF
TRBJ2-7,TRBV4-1,CASSPLAGGAYEQYF
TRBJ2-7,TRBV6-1,CASSESRDSASF
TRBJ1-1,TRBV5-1,CASSGQGGTEAFF
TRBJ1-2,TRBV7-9,CASSVRTAATDGYTF
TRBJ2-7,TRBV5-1,CASSLGNSYEQYF
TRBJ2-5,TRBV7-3,CASSFDRGDETQYF
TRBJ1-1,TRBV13,CASSFMSASEGTLDAFF
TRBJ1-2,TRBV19,CASSADKAGGYGYTF
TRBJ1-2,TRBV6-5,CASSLGQGPDGYTF
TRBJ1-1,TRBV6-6,CASSYEGGTEAFF
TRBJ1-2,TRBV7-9,CASSPVGTGYGYTF
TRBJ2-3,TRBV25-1,CASSDPARDRDTDTQYF
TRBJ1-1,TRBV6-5,CASSYGGKAFF
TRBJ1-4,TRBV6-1,CASSGLTGGFNEKLFF
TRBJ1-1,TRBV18,CASSPPTGAKTEAFF
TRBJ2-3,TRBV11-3,CASSLYGDRGENTQYF
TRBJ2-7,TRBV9,CASSGHSGGPYEQYF
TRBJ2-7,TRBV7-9,CASSPGTGLYEQYF
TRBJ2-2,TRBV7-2,CASSLDVPTLNTGELFF
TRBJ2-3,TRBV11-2,CASSLAGGAADTQYF
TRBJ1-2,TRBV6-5,CASRAQANYGYTF
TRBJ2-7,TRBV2,CASSRDRPYEQYF
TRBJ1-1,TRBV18,CASSPPGKAEAFF
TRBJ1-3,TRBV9,CASSASAANSGNTIYF
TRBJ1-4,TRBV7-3,CASSPTGAKGEKLFF
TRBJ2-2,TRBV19,CASSISSGVNTGELFF